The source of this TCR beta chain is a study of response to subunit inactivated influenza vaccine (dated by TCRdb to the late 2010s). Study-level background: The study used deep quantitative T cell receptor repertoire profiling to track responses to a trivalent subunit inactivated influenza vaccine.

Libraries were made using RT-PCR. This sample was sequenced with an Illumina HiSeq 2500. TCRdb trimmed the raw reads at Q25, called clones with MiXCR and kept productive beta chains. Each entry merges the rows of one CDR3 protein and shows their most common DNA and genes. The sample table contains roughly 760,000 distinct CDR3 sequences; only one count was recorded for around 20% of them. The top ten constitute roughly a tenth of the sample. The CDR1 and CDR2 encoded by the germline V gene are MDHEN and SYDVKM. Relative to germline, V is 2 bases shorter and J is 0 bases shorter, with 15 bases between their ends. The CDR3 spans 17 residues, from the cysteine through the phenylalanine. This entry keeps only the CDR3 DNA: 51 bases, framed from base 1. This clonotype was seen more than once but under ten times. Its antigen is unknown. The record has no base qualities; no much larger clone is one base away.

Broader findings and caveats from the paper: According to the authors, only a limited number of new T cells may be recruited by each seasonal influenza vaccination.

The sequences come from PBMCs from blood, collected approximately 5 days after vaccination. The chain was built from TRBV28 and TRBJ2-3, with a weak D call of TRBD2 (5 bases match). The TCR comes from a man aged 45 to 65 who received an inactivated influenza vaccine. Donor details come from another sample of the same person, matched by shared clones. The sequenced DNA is TGTGCCAGCAGTTTACGTACTCTAGCACCAAGCACAGATACGCAGTATTTT. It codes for CASSLRTLAPSTDTQYF.